This record looks at one TCR beta chain sequence and its context. This clonotype was seen a handful of times. Its antigen is not yet known. No base quality information exists; no much larger clone differs at one position. The sample is drawn from a study of regulatory T cells in long-lasting Graves disease (dated by TCRdb to about 2021). For the wider study: Newly diagnosed Graves' disease patients had taken antithyroid drugs for less than 3 months. This study used TCR sequencing and RNA sequencing of peripheral blood to compare persistent Graves' disease patients against newly diagnosed Graves' disease patients. The study was registered as a clinical trial and conducted in China. A total of roughly 35 samples underwent TCR sequencing: around 13 from persistent and around 20 from newly diagnosed Graves' disease patients.

What the time point label conveys for this sample: newly diagnosed GD, antithyroid drugs for less than 3 months. For both TCR sequencing and RNA sequencing, RNA was extracted from PBMCs in TRIzol. Graves' disease was diagnosed according to American Thyroid Association guidelines. Recruitment of patients was carried out at an endocrinology department in Xi'an, China. From each patient, about 8.9 milliliters of peripheral blood was collected into an EDTA anticoagulant tube. Ficoll Paque Plus density gradient separation was used to isolate PBMCs, and no further T cell sorting was performed. An Agilent 2100 Bioanalyzer and agarose gel were used to check RNA quality, while a NanoDrop 2000 measured RNA concentration. Overall study outcomes, separate from this receptor: Preferential use of TRBV28, TRBJ1-2 and TRBJ2-5 was observed in persistent disease, whereas TRBV20-1 and TRBJ2-1 were favored in newly diagnosed disease. As a limitation, the authors acknowledged that the small sample size may reduce accuracy. Lower TCR Shannon entropy and fewer highly expanded clones were observed in persistent Graves' disease patients than in newly diagnosed patients, which suggested clonal expansion. More public clonotypes were shared among persistent patients (under 3,000) than among newly diagnosed patients (roughly 1,000). Because the primary lesion, thyroid tissue, could not be accessed, the study looked at peripheral blood alone. Only the TCR beta chain was sequenced and analyzed.

CDR1 and CDR2, looked up from the germline V gene, are SGHRS and YFSETQ. Taken from cysteine to phenylalanine, the CDR3 has 16 residues. Only the CDR3 part of the read is kept: 48 bases, read in frame from the first base. Trimming takes 4 bases from V and 3 bases from J, and the germline ends sit 19 bases apart. The method behind the library was multiplex PCR. Sequencing relied on an Illumina HiSeq 4000. To build TCR beta libraries, CDR3 regions were amplified by Arm-PCR using iRepertoire HTBI primers. Before sequencing, the PCR products went through gel purification. The original pipeline was this. Gene usage analysis of CDR3 amino acid clonotypes used the roughly 62 TRBV and 14 to 15 TRBJ segments found across samples. COPE and FqMerger were used to merge filtered high-quality paired reads into contigs. Contigs were aligned with BLAST to IMGT TRBV, TRBD and TRBJ reference genes, and CDR3 was defined per IMGT. Highly expanded clones were defined as clonotypes with a frequency above 0.1%. Repertoire diversity was measured by Shannon entropy, and V-J evenness by the Gini coefficient. Clonotypes shared by more than one individual were considered public. TCRdb's own reprocessing of the public reads used fastp at Q25 and MiXCR and kept productive beta chains. Each CDR3 protein gets just one entry, which takes the most common genes and DNA from the rows behind it. The V and J calls come from TCRdb's annotation, not from the publication. This sample comprises around 400,000 distinct CDR3 sequences, about an eighth of them detected only once. 18% of the sample is taken by the ten largest.

Another study also made use of these data, one on T cells in Graves' hyperthyroidism and ophthalmopathy. As the second paper documents: Graves' hyperthyroidism was defined as stable when no progression to ophthalmopathy occurred over 18 months of follow-up. The hyperthyroidism patients were between 18 and 65 years old and newly diagnosed, with a disease duration of less than 2 months. Patients with uncontrolled infections, other autoimmune diseases, pregnancy or lactation were excluded. Diagnoses were established on the basis of clinical symptoms, serum thyroxine and TRAb, thyroid ultrasound, and orbital computed tomography. The first round of RT-PCR for the TCR CDR3 was performed with the HTBI primer set and the Qiagen OneStep RT-PCR kit. Blood samples also contained most of the expanded thyroid clonotypes (frequency above 0.001), which suggests that blood repertoires may reflect thyroid immune responses. A 13 V-J signature model separated ophthalmopathy from stable hyperthyroidism, with roughly 88% sensitivity and about 81% specificity in cross-validation and 80%/75% in testing. In validation, the model predicted progression to ophthalmopathy with around 71% sensitivity and approximately 74% specificity, a median of roughly seven months before onset. To identify TCR V-J signatures that set the groups apart, the researchers used a discovery cohort of 100 or so patients, made up of approximately 43 with Graves' ophthalmopathy and some 60 with stable Graves' hyperthyroidism. Prospective prediction of ophthalmopathy was tested in an independent validation cohort of some 19 hyperthyroidism patients and some 17 patients who later progressed to ophthalmopathy. The 75 to 100 discovery patients were randomly divided into training and test sets at a 7:3 ratio. The study also compared thyroid tissue and blood T-cell repertoires from about 6 Graves' hyperthyroidism patients. Once sampling was done, hyperthyroidism patients were given methimazole at a starting dose of 30 mg daily, whereas ophthalmopathy patients were given high-dose intravenous methylprednisolone. Libraries were constructed in a second round of multiplex PCR, after which size selection and purification were carried out. Paired-end sequencing of the libraries was performed with 100 bp reads on an Illumina HiSeq2000. SOAPnuke was used to process the raw data, removing reads that contained adapters or uncalled bases, had a mean Phred below 15, or lacked an exact match to the constant primer or identifier. COPE v1.2.5 was used to merge high-quality paired reads, and clonotypes were defined as unique nucleotide sequences. MiTCR v1.1 was used to align clonotypes to the IMGT TRBV, TRBD and TRBJ reference segments. Only V-J combinations with frequency above 0.0001, covering 99.2% of repertoires, were analysed. The TCS score was defined as F50 (clonal expansion) divided by E x V (chaos), with BLOSUM62-based TCRdist calculated between CDR3 peptides within each V-J. Welch's t-statistics and random forest reduced 500 to 650 V-J features to some 14, which were used in a naive Bayes classifier (R e1071). No statistical method was used to set the sample size in advance, and investigators knew the group allocation. TCR Vbeta CDR3 sequencing of approximately 140 peripheral blood samples (about 45 ophthalmopathy, about 75 hyperthyroidism and approximately 17 progressor patients) is reported in the paper.

Source: peripheral blood mononuclear cells (PBMCs), taken at new diagnosis, from a patient treated with antithyroid drugs. Recombination linked TRBV5-1 to TRBJ1-2; the D gene assignment is ambiguous. The source is a woman between 18 and 29 years old with Graves disease. Donor details come from another sample of the same person, matched by shared clones. The DNA sequence follows: TGCGCCAGCAGCCGGCGGACGGGCGAGTCGGACTATGGCTACACCTTC. This encodes CASSRRTGESDYGYTF.